The 21 T cell receptor beta chains presented below share a single source sample, sequenced in a study of cytomegalovirus exposure and HLA in healthy donors. PCR primers comprised 60 Vbeta and 13 Jbeta primers. The repertoire was sequenced with immunoSEQ multiplex PCR; TCRdb's copy has only in-frame clones and lacks some. In the table there are about 140,000 clones, roughly 80% of which are singletons. Material: PBMCs. The receptor set was obtained from a male donor in good health and CMV-seronegative.

This clone was detected a few times. The rearrangement joins TRBV5-8 to TRBJ1-3, with unresolved D. The V gene lost 6 bases and the J gene lost 2 bases, with 12 bases spanning the gap. The CDR3 spans 14 residues. CDR1 is SGHTS and CDR2 is YDEGEE in the germline V gene. DNA for the CDR3: TGTGCCAGCACCCCCCCGAGGGCTGGAAACACCATATATTTT. Translation: CASTPPRAGNTIYF. The variable domain in full, with the rest retrieved from reference TRBV5-8 and TRBJ1-3, is EAGVTQSPTHLIKTRGQQATLRCSPISGHTSVYWYQQALGLGLQFLLWYDEGEERNRGNFPPRFSGRQFPNYSSELNVNALELEDSALYLCASTPPRAGNTIYFGEGSWLTVV.

This chain links TRBV4-1 with TRBJ1-6; the D is unclear. In germline, CDR1 is MGHRA, CDR2 YSYEKL. Trimming removed 0 bases from V and 7 bases from J, with 13 bases in between. This CDR3 region has 16 residues. The CDR3 loop reads CASSQEYAQVNSPLHF. The CDR3 bases are TGCGCCAGCAGCCAAGAATACGCCCAGGTGAATTCACCCCTCCACTTT.

The chain couples TRBV27 to TRBJ1-3, with D possibly matching TRBD1 (6 bases). The V gene lost 6 bases and the J gene lost 0 bases, with 9 bases spanning the gap. The CDR3 contains 14 residues. Germline assignment: CDR1 MNHEY and CDR2 SMNVEV (reference sequence). DNA for the CDR3: TGTGCCAGCAGACAGGGAATCTCTGGAAACACCATATATTTT. It encodes CASRQGISGNTIYF.

J is TRBJ1-2 and V is TRBV9; D not certain. The CDR3 is made up of 12 amino acids. Deletions cut 4 bases from V and 2 bases from J, with 6 bases between. Per germline, CDR1 SGDLS and CDR2 YYNGEE. The CDR3 sequence is CASSTGNYGYTF. The CDR3 DNA reads TGTGCCAGCAGCACGGGGAACTATGGCTACACCTTC. Supplemented by reference TRBV9 and TRBJ1-2, the full variable domain reads DSGVTQTPKHLITATGQRVTLRCSPRSGDLSVYWYQQSLDQGLQFLIQYYNGEERAKGNILERFSAQQFPDLHSELNLSSLELGDSALYFCASSTGNYGYTFGSGTRLTVV.

This sequence joins TRBV7-8 and TRBJ2-5; 12 bases fit TRBD2. CDR1 SGHVS and CDR2 FQNEAQ come from the germline V gene. The V gene end was trimmed by 5 bases and the J gene end by 1 base; junction bases not matched to a gene: 5. The CDR3 spans 16 residues. CDR3 residues: CASSPSSGGAQETQYF. DNA for the CDR3: TGTGCCAGCAGCCCTTCTAGCGGGGGGGCCCAAGAGACCCAGTACTTC.

CDR3 sequence reads: CASSSHESSYEQYF. In DNA, the CDR3 is TGTGCCAGCAGCTCGCATGAGAGCTCCTACGAGCAGTACTTC. This chain connects TRBV7-9 to TRBJ2-7; D not certain. From germline, CDR1 is SEHNR and CDR2 FQNEAQ (reference sequence). The CDR3 has 14 amino acids. The ends were cut back, 4 bases at V and 0 bases at J, with 10 bases in the middle.

The chain has TRBV7-6 and TRBJ1-1; D unclear. This CDR3 has 13 amino acids. CDR1 is SGHVS, CDR2 FNYEAQ, per germline. The germline V and J ends were trimmed by 3 bases and 11 bases, with 16 bases remaining between them. The CDR3 reads CASSLSESGHAFF. The CDR3 nucleotides are TGTGCCAGCAGCTTGTCCGAGTCAGGTCACGCTTTCTTT.

There are a few counts of this clone. The V call is TRBV7-9, the J call TRBJ2-4; TRBD1 is a possible D gene (5 bases). Germline V gene data show CDR1 as SEHNR and CDR2 as FQNEAQ (reference sequence). This CDR3 comprises 14 residues. With 4 bases removed from V and 5 bases from J, the gap between germline ends came to 12 bases. The CDR3 protein is CASSYDSSQNIQYF. In nucleotides, the CDR3 is TGTGCCAGCAGCTACGACAGCTCCCAAAACATTCAGTACTTC.

The rearrangement uses TRBV14 and TRBJ2-4; 11 nucleotides align to TRBD2. Germline CDR1 and CDR2: SGHDN and FVKESK. Trimming cost V 0 bases and J 4 bases; bases outside gene matches: 5. The CDR3 has 17 amino acids. CDR3 nucleotides: TGTGCCAGCAGCCAAGATTCCCTAGCGGGGGGAAAAAACATTCAGTACTTC. The encoded protein is CASSQDSLAGGKNIQYF. The full variable domain, completed using reference TRBV14 and TRBJ2-4, is EAGVTQFPSHSVIEKGQTVTLRCDPISGHDNLYWYRRVMGKEIKFLLHFVKESKQDESGMPNNRFLAERTGGTYSTLKVQPAELEDSGVYFCASSQDSLAGGKNIQYFGAGTRLSVL.

This chain connects TRBV7-2 to TRBJ1-5; no clear D gene. Germline-derived CDR1 and CDR2 are SGHTA and FQGNSA. V gave up 1 base and J gave up 1 base, with 20 bases separating them. The CDR3 totals 19 residues. Here the CDR3 DNA reads TGTGCCAGCAGCTTAGTCGGCCACAGCGGGGTCGGGAGCAATCAGCCCCAGCATTTT. Protein: CASSLVGHSGVGSNQPQHF.

This clone is a singleton in its sample. The J gene is TRBJ1-2, the V gene TRBV19, with a weak D call TRBD1 (5 bases). The CDR3 is 13 amino acids. Germline CDR1 is LNHDA and CDR2 is SQIVND (reference sequence). V lost 6 bases and J lost 4, with 12 bases in between. The CDR3 coding sequence is TGTGCCAGTAGAGGGCCAGGGATCTATGGCTACACCTTC. It yields the protein CASRGPGIYGYTF.

The V gene is TRBV5-4, the J gene TRBJ1-2, with D perhaps TRBD1 (5 bases). The V gene's germline CDR1 is SGHNT and CDR2 YYREEE (reference sequence). Between the trimmed V and J ends, which lost 1 base and 4 bases, there was a span of 11 bases. The CDR3 contains 14 residues. The CDR3 spells CASSLKTGAYGYTF. In DNA, the CDR3 is TGTGCCAGCAGCTTGAAGACTGGGGCCTATGGCTACACCTTC.

The V gene is TRBV28, the J gene TRBJ1-1; D is possibly TRBD1 (6 bases). The CDR3 consists of 15 residues. Per the germline V gene, CDR1 is MDHEN and CDR2 is SYDVKM. V was pared by 6 bases and J by 0 bases, with 14 bases between. The CDR3 loop is CASSPGGTMNTEAFF. CDR3 nucleotide sequence: TGTGCCAGCAGCCCTGGGGGCACTATGAACACTGAAGCTTTCTTT. Looking up the rest from reference TRBV28 and TRBJ1-1 gives the full variable domain: DVKVTQSSRYLVKRTGEKVFLECVQDMDHENMFWYRQDPGLGLRLIYFSYDVKMKEKGDIPEGYSVSREKKERFSLILESASTNQTSMYLCASSPGGTMNTEAFFGQGTRLTVV.

This chain links TRBV28 with TRBJ1-1; 10 bases are a match to TRBD1. The CDR3 extends over 19 amino acids. From germline, CDR1 is MDHEN and CDR2 SYDVKM. Germline trimming cut 3 bases from V and 0 bases from J; bases unmatched to any gene: 13. The CDR3 DNA reads as TGTGCCAGCAGTTTGTCCGCGATGACAGGGGGCCCGATGAACACTGAAGCTTTCTTT. This sequence encodes CASSLSAMTGGPMNTEAFF.

This clone was seen once. The junction departs from germline at one end; a sequencing error may be responsible. The CDR3: CASGSSAGQSQHF. The CDR3 DNA is TGTGCCAGCGGGAGTTCGGCTGGTCAGTCCCAGCATTTT. The V and J genes are TRBV7-9 and TRBJ1-5; no reliable D call. CDR1 SEHNR and CDR2 FQNEAQ come from the germline V gene (reference sequence). The CDR3 runs to 13 residues.

The chain joins TRBV13 to TRBJ2-7; possible D gene TRBD1, 5 bases. This CDR3 spans 14 amino acids. The V end was cut by 0 bases, the J end by 3 bases, with 9 bases between. CDR1 is PRHDT and CDR2 is FYEKMQ in the germline V gene (reference sequence). The CDR3 sequence: CASSLGTGLYEQYF. In nucleotides, the CDR3 is TGTGCCAGCAGCTTAGGCACAGGCCTCTACGAGCAGTACTTC.

The chain employs TRBV4-1 and TRBJ1-5; 8 bases agree with TRBD1. The CDR3 consists of 20 residues. Trimming took 2 bases from V and 0 from J; bases not matched to a gene: 15. Germline V lookup: CDR1 MGHRA, CDR2 YSYEKL. CDR3 in DNA: TGCGCCAGCAGCCAAACTTTTCAGGGGGCGAGTGGGGATAGCAATCAGCCCCAGCATTTT. Its translation: CASSQTFQGASGDSNQPQHF.

This clone has only one observation. This specimen includes other DNA sequences encoding the same CDR3. The rearrangement links TRBV6-6 to TRBJ1-1; D gene uncertain. Germline CDR1 is MNHNY and CDR2 is SVGAGI (reference sequence). The CDR3 runs 13 residues. With 2 bases removed from V and 4 bases from J, the gap between germline ends came to 8 bases. Written as DNA, the CDR3 is TGTGCCAGCAGTTACGCAGGTGGCACTGAAGCTTTCTTT. The encoded protein is CASSYAGGTEAFF.

This clone was seen only a few times. J is TRBJ1-3 and V is TRBV7-9; TRBD1 is a possible D gene (6 bases). Trimming cost V 5 bases and J 1 base, with 24 bases left between them. CDR1 is SEHNR and CDR2 is FQNEAQ in the germline V gene (reference sequence). This CDR3 region has 19 residues. In nucleotides, the CDR3 is TGTGCCAGCAGCGATCTAACCTCGATACAGGGAGTTTCTGGAAACACCATATATTTT. Residues: CASSDLTSIQGVSGNTIYF.

The rearrangement links TRBV28 to TRBJ2-7; D is undetermined. Germline-derived CDR1 and CDR2 are MDHEN and SYDVKM. The CDR3 covers 13 residues. The V end lost 7 bases, the J end lost 1 base, and 11 bases lay between the germline ends. For the CDR3, the DNA is TGTGCCAGCATCTCCTCCGGTTCCTACGAGCAGTACTTC. Protein product: CASISSGSYEQYF. Complete variable domain (other parts from reference TRBV28 and TRBJ2-7): DVKVTQSSRYLVKRTGEKVFLECVQDMDHENMFWYRQDPGLGLRLIYFSYDVKMKEKGDIPEGYSVSREKKERFSLILESASTNQTSMYLCASISSGSYEQYFGPGTRLTVT.

This chain connects TRBV5-6 to TRBJ1-2; weak D call: TRBD1 (6 bases). Germline CDR1 SGHDT, CDR2 YYEEEE. CDR3 length: 14 residues. V dropped 4 bases and J dropped 5 bases, with 15 bases sitting between them. Written as DNA, the CDR3 is TGTGCCAGCAGCATAAATCAGGGGTGGTATGGCTACACCTTC. Residues: CASSINQGWYGYTF.